This TCR beta chain derives from a study of shared clonotypes between healthy human individuals (dated by TCRdb to about 2020). With regard to the full study: A couple of women and a few men aged 18 to 49 years were included in the cohort. For each donor, CD4 naive and CD4 memory were each given three plates, CD8 naive was given two plates, and CD8 memory was given one plate. The study deeply sequenced blood TCR repertoires of about five healthy adults to estimate repertoire size and the extent of clonotype sharing between individuals. Different laboratories and diverse techniques were used to prepare libraries and sequence TCR repertoires, to increase sequencing depth and limit assay-specific biases. Between about 0.94 and 8.9 billion PBMCs per donor were obtained by leukapheresis. The paper as a whole reports these results and caveats: Pairwise subsampling led to the expectation that sequencing depth would affect the degree of clonotype sharing among donors. Sharing across a few donors was observed for about 5% of naive CD4, 3% to 3.5% of naive CD8, 2% to 2.5% of memory CD4, and around 0.4% of memory CD8 clonotypes. Compared with non-shared clonotypes, clonotypes shared by all four sorted-subset donors had higher generation probabilities. Incomplete sequencing was indicated by rarefaction of sorted-subset datasets, despite the large sequencing depth. Naive subsets generally had larger estimated clonotype richness than memory subsets. Only blood was sampled, and tissue TCR repertoires likely differ from those in blood. The small number of donors limited the genetic and exposure-history diversity represented.

Donors were healthy HIV-negative adults with no recently reported acute infections or vaccinations. Every donor was a Caucasian adult living in Nashville, Tennessee, USA. CD4+ T cells were enriched through magnetic negative selection, after which naive cells were positively selected on CD45RA and the remaining negative fraction served as the memory subset. Blood was collected by leukapheresis, and PBMCs were isolated by Ficoll-Histopaque density gradient centrifugation and then cryopreserved in liquid nitrogen vapor phase. Purity and quantity of every magnetically sorted T cell population were checked by analytical flow cytometry. Each sorted fraction had its genomic DNA isolated and then quantified by UV absorbance on a Nanodrop 2000c. Concerning this clone: This receptor's antigen is unknown. Base quality data are lacking; no much larger clone is found one base away.

The CDR3 holds 13 amino acids from the cysteine to the phenylalanine. The sequence is cut down to CDR3 DNA, 39 bases in frame from base 1. The germline V gene sets CDR1 to SGHTA and CDR2 to FQGNSA. Cut back by 5 bases and 5 bases, the V and J ends lie 9 bases apart. Using the deep immunoSEQ assay, TCR CDR3 regions were amplified from genomic DNA by multiplex PCR. Genomic DNA extracted from each cell subset was distributed evenly over all wells of several immunoSEQ 96-well plates, and each plate served as one replicate. For sorted subsets, roughly 190 ng of genomic DNA, equivalent to 25,000 to 35,000 T cell genomes, went into each replicate PCR. Purified libraries were measured with a Qubit 3.0 fluorometer, size-checked on a Bioanalyzer 2100, and measured again with the KAPA Library Quantification kit. Every immunoSEQ 96-well plate was sequenced on a dedicated single-read 150-cycle Illumina NextSeq 550 flow cell. The authors' analysis ran thus. Because only junctional sequences without quality scores were contained in the immunoSEQ output, filtering matching that applied to full-length reads could not be performed. Sequences were annotated with PyIR, a Python wrapper for IgBLAST v1.9, using IMGT germline references to assign V/J genes and CDR3. Reads were filtered out if the reads had weak V/J assignments (E-value above 1e-6), no CDR3, stop codons, out-of-frame junctions, or ambiguous translated residues. V3J clonotypes were defined as sequences sharing an identical inferred V gene, J gene, and CDR3 amino acid sequence. To compute the percentage overlap between repertoires, the number of shared unique clonotypes was divided by the size of the smaller repertoire. Repertoire richness was assessed with RTK rarefaction, the Chao1 estimator, and Recon v2.1 estimates of unobserved clonotypes. For all TCRbeta clonotypes obtained by the gDNA method from a handful of donors, generation probabilities were computed with OLGA. The clones in this table, taken by TCRdb from immuneACCESS, are in-frame only. Not every clone is retained; where verified, under half of the shortfall comes from an unresolved V gene, and the cause of the rest is unknown. V, J and clone size reflect that table, while D and trimming were determined from the DNA. The sample yields 2.5 million or so clones; more than 80% were counted once. The ten largest clones capture roughly 0.14% of the sample.

This chain is built from TRBV7-2 and TRBJ2-2, with no D gene named confidently. Input material: naive CD4+ T cells sorted from blood. The cell subset or site label, as the study defines it: CD45RA+ positively selected. The sequence derives from a man between 18 and 29 years old in good health. The nucleotide sequence reads TGTGCCAGCAGCCCCTTTTATACCGGGGAGCTGTTTTTT. It translates to CASSPFYTGELFF.